This T cell receptor beta chain emerged from a study of T cell responses to AZD1222 COVID-19 vaccine. Study-wide results and caveats: Clonal diversity was possibly underestimated, and the donors were mostly white British, with more females.

Produced via immunoSEQ multiplex PCR; TCRdb's table is partial and in-frame only. The sample shows 50,000 to 60,000 clones, around 80% of them seen only once. Trimming left V 6 bases short and J 6 bases short, with 6 bases between. The CDR3 covers 11 residues. Germline values: CDR1 MRHNA, CDR2 SNTAGT. As for this clone: Its specificity is not known.

The sequence came from an adult who received the AZD1222 COVID-19 vaccine. The chain joins TRBV6-4 to TRBJ1-5; D gene ambiguous. The sequences come from peripheral blood, collected 28 days after the second AZD1222 dose. The CDR3 DNA reads TGTGCCAGCAGGGGGTCTCAGCCCCAGCATTTT. Encoded protein: CASRGSQPQHF.